This TCR beta chain emerged from a study of cytomegalovirus exposure and HLA in healthy donors. V trimming: 3 bases; J trimming: 8 bases; junction bases outside the gene matches: 7. Germline V gives CDR1 SEHNR, CDR2 FQNEAQ (reference sequence). The CDR3 consists of 14 residues. Study observations and caveats: A few of the chains that were CMV-associated were confirmed in vitro to be specific for CMV antigens. Later on, a genetic analysis was performed. It linked a missense variant in DCLRE1C with V- and J-gene trimming of TCR beta. Associated with HLA alleles at 0.05 false discovery rate in a later analysis were 15,000 to 20,000 TCR beta sequences.

This clone was observed a few times. Its antigen is unknown. Amplification used 60 Vbeta primers and 13 Jbeta primers. The data were produced by immunoSEQ multiplex PCR, yet TCRdb's version contains in-frame clones alone and is incomplete. Of around 190,000 clones in the sample, about 10% are singletons; the top ten hold about 1.2%. This clonotype originated in a woman aged 30 to 39 in good health and CMV-seropositive. Input material: PBMCs. V gene TRBV7-9 combines with J gene TRBJ2-1; 7 bases are a match to TRBD1. The chain's CDR3 is CASSFTGEPDEQFF. The CDR3 DNA reads as TGTGCCAGCAGCTTTACAGGGGAACCGGATGAGCAGTTCTTC.